This T cell receptor beta chain was identified during a study of T-cell memory formation after mild COVID-19. On the study more broadly: Clusters of TCRs were largely donor specific.

Trimming removed 0 bases from V and 3 bases from J, with 18 bases in between. Germline loops: CDR1 SGHRS, CDR2 YFSETQ. This CDR3 has 17 residues. TCRdb analysed the 5' RACE reads with MiXCR anew, one entry per CDR3 protein. The table shows approximately 400,000 distinct CDR3 sequences, with roughly a quarter occurring only once. Regarding the study as a whole: From day 15 to 85, contracting clones were balanced between CD4 and CD8, whereas later expanders leaned toward CD4+. Pre-infection memory showed some responding clones, and this suggested that cross-reactive memory joined.

This clonotype occurred a few times. Antigen unknown. Sample: PBMCs or a T cell subset sorted from them (not recorded which). V and J are TRBV5-1 and TRBJ1-1; possibly TRBD1 for D (5 bases). This receptor was identified in an adult woman who had mild COVID-19 (a few samples of this study predate the infection). Cell type and time point are not known. The CDR3 region is CASSLERREGRDTEAFF. CDR3 bases: TGCGCCAGCAGCTTGGAAAGGCGAGAGGGGAGGGACACTGAAGCTTTCTTT.